The 20 T cell receptor beta chains in this list originate from one sample, sequenced in a study of shared clonotypes between healthy human individuals. The table came from immunoSEQ multiplex PCR; TCRdb's copy has only in-frame clones and leaves some out. The data contain approximately 1,000,000 clones, about 80% of them singletons. Material for sequencing was memory CD4+ T cells from PBMCs. Noted subset: CD45RA-negative fraction. All receptors come from a man aged 18 to 30 in good health. Some clones in this sample may be carry-over from other donors' samples.

The chain is built from TRBV30 and TRBJ2-7; 8 positions match TRBD2. Looked up from germline, CDR1 is GTSNPN and CDR2 is SVGIG (reference sequence). Trimming took 3 bases from V and 4 from J; bases not matched to a gene: 8. CDR3 length: 14 residues. For the CDR3, the DNA is TGTGCCTGGAGGCCCGCGGGGGGTCGTTACGAGCAGTACTTC. It is translated as CAWRPAGGRYEQYF. The full variable domain, completed using reference TRBV30 and TRBJ2-7, is SQTIHQWPATLVQPVGSPLSLECTVEGTSNPNLYWYRQAAGRGLQLLFYSVGIGQISSEVPQNLSASRPQDRQFILSSKKLLLSDSGFYLCAWRPAGGRYEQYFGPGTRLTVT.

To note about this clone: This sample includes further DNA sequences coding for the same CDR3. The chain links TRBV9 to TRBJ2-2, with 7 bases fitting TRBD2. The CDR3 is 15 residues long. From germline, CDR1 is SGDLS and CDR2 YYNGEE. J lost 5 bases, V lost 0 bases, and 4 bases had no gene match. The CDR3 spells CASSVAGGGTGELFF. CDR3 in DNA: TGTGCCAGCAGCGTAGCGGGAGGAGGGACCGGGGAGCTGTTTTTT.

The chain recombines TRBV10-3 with TRBJ2-7, with D possibly matching TRBD2 (5 bases). This CDR3 region has 16 residues. V lost 3 bases, J lost 4 bases, and 19 bases lay in between. Germline lookup yields CDR1 ENHRY and CDR2 SYGVKD. CDR3 sequence reads: CAISDTRGSRAYEQYF. CDR3 DNA sequence: TGTGCCATCAGTGACACTAGAGGATCTAGGGCTTACGAGCAGTACTTC.

This rearrangement joins TRBV9 to TRBJ1-2; D unclear. The ends were cut back, 0 bases at V and 6 bases at J, with 15 bases in the middle. The CDR3 runs to 15 residues. Germline loops: CDR1 SGDLS, CDR2 YYNGEE. CDR3 protein: CASSVDQTAVDGYTF. CDR3 bases: TGTGCCAGCAGCGTAGATCAGACGGCGGTCGATGGCTACACCTTC.

There are a few counts of this clone. CDR3 region: CASSLDRAYNEQFF. As DNA, the CDR3 is TGTGCCAGCAGCTTAGACAGGGCCTACAATGAGCAGTTCTTC. The V and J genes are TRBV7-3 and TRBJ2-1; 7 positions match TRBD1. The CDR3 has 14 residues. The V and J ends lost 2 bases and 2 bases, in that order; junction bases with no gene match: 0. Looked up from germline, CDR1 is SGHTA and CDR2 is FQGTGA.

The chain links TRBV15 to TRBJ1-4; perhaps TRBD1 as D (5 bases). Germline V CDR1 and CDR2: LNHNV, YYDKDF (reference sequence). V lost 11 bases and J 5 bases, leaving 15 bases between the germline ends. The CDR3 has 13 amino acids. CDR3 amino acids: CAAGDGKNEKLFF. DNA of the CDR3: TGTGCCGCCGGGGACGGAAAAAATGAAAAACTGTTTTTT.

V is TRBV18 and J is TRBJ2-5; D is ambiguous. The DNA matches TRBJ2-7 better at its end, which makes the J call doubtful. CDR1 KGHSH and CDR2 LQKENI come from the germline V gene. The length of the CDR3 is 12 residues. The CDR3 DNA reads as TGTGCCAGCTCACCCTCCACCTACGAGCAGTACTTC. This sequence encodes CASSPSTYEQYF.

This clone was seen repeatedly, ten times or more. The same CDR3 can be traced to other DNA sequences in this sample. The V and J genes are TRBV30 and TRBJ1-1; D unresolved. V lost 1 base and J 5 bases, leaving 11 bases between the germline ends. From germline, CDR1 is GTSNPN and CDR2 SVGIG (reference sequence). The CDR3 is made up of 13 amino acids. CDR3 sequence: CAWSEIAETEAFF. For the CDR3, the DNA is TGTGCCTGGAGTGAGATAGCGGAGACTGAAGCTTTCTTT.

The chain uses TRBV5-4 and TRBJ2-1, with 7 bases identical to TRBD2. Germline V lookup: CDR1 SGHNT, CDR2 YYREEE (reference sequence). Germline trimming cut 4 bases from V and 0 bases from J; bases unmatched to any gene: 7. The CDR3 spans 16 residues. In nucleotides, the CDR3 is TGTGCCAGCAGCCCGGCCGGGAGGCGCTCCTACAATGAGCAGTTCTTC. Encoded protein: CASSPAGRRSYNEQFF.

There are a few counts of this clone. The chain uses TRBV5-1 and TRBJ2-1; D may match TRBD1 or TRBD2 (5 bases each). The CDR3 extends over 13 amino acids. Deletions cut 3 bases from V and 9 bases from J, with 13 bases between. CDR1 is SGHRS, CDR2 YFSETQ, per germline. For the CDR3, the DNA is TGCGCCAGCAGCTGGGGACCTGCTAGTGAGCAGTTCTTC. Amino acids: CASSWGPASEQFF.

V is TRBV4-1 and J is TRBJ2-7, with TRBD2 matching 11 bases. Per germline, CDR1 MGHRA and CDR2 YSYEKL. The CDR3 extends over 15 amino acids. J lost 0 bases, V lost 4 bases, and 2 bases had no gene match. CDR3 DNA: TGCGCCAGCAGCCGTACTAGCGGGAGCTCCTACGAGCAGTACTTC. This translates into CASSRTSGSSYEQYF.

This clone was counted only a few times. This chain connects TRBV19 to TRBJ2-1; TRBD2 aligns across 12 bases. Germline lookup yields CDR1 LNHDA and CDR2 SQIVND (reference sequence). J was trimmed by 3 bases and V by 9 bases; bases with no gene match: 6. The CDR3 extends over 15 amino acids. CDR3 amino acids: CASRTSGIIYNEQFF. In DNA form, the CDR3 reads TGTGCCAGCCGGACTAGCGGGATTATCTACAATGAGCAGTTCTTC. The full variable domain, rest sourced from reference TRBV19 and TRBJ2-1, is DGGITQSPKYLFRKEGQNVTLSCEQNLNHDAMYWYRQDPGQGLRLIYYSQIVNDFQKGDIAEGYSVSREKKESFPLTVTSAQKNPTAFYLCASRTSGIIYNEQFFGPGTRLTVL.

The chain employs TRBV2 and TRBJ2-5; D uncertain. The CDR3 consists of 15 residues. Germline CDR1 is SNHLY and CDR2 is FYNNEI. V was clipped by 0 bases and J by 1 base, with 9 bases between them. In DNA form, the CDR3 reads TGTGCCAGCAGTGAAGCGTCAGCAGCCCAAGAGACCCAGTACTTC. It translates to CASSEASAAQETQYF. The variable domain in full, completed from reference TRBV2 and TRBJ2-5, reads EPEVTQTPSHQVTQMGQEVILRCVPISNHLYFYWYRQILGQKVEFLVSFYNNEISEKSEIFDDQFSVERPDGSNFTLKIRSTKLEDSAMYFCASSEASAAQETQYFGPGTRLLVL.

Only one count was recorded for this clone. The rearrangement joins TRBV28 to TRBJ1-3; D perhaps matches TRBD1 (6 bases). Germline V CDR1 and CDR2: MDHEN, SYDVKM. This CDR3 contains 13 residues. Trimming removed 2 bases from V and 7 bases from J, with 9 bases in between. The DNA of the CDR3 is TGTGCCAGCAGTTTAGGGGGGCGGAACACCATATATTTT. Its translation: CASSLGGRNTIYF.

Here the CDR3 reads CASSQFRSGPLFF. The CDR3 region has the DNA TGCGCCAGCAGCCAATTTCGATCGGGACCACTGTTTTTT. The chain combines TRBV4-1 with TRBJ1-4, with D possibly TRBD1 on 5 matching bases. CDR1 is MGHRA and CDR2 is YSYEKL in the germline V gene. The CDR3 loop spans 13 amino acids. V was pared by 2 bases and J by 13 bases, with 14 bases between.

The V call is TRBV18, the J call TRBJ2-1, with D uncertain. This CDR3 has 13 amino acids. Per the germline V gene, CDR1 is KGHSH and CDR2 is LQKENI. The V end was cut by 6 bases, the J end by 8 bases, with 14 bases between. The chain's CDR3 is CASSLRTNDEQFF. The CDR3 region has the DNA TGTGCCAGCTCGCTGCGTACGAACGATGAGCAGTTCTTC.

The CDR3 nucleotides are TGTGCCAGCAGCCCCTTGTCCACTGAAGCTTTCTTT. Its protein product is CASSPLSTEAFF. The chain recombines TRBV11-2 with TRBJ1-1; no clear D gene. This CDR3 is built from 12 residues. In germline, CDR1 is SGHAT, CDR2 FQNNGV. Trimming removed 5 bases at V and 4 bases at J, with 8 bases between.

In this sample, this clone turned up a few times. This rearrangement joins TRBV28 to TRBJ2-1; 11 nucleotides agree with TRBD2. Losses at the gene ends were 3 bases for V and 9 bases for J; bases not matched to a gene: 13. CDR3 size: 17 residues. Looked up from germline, CDR1 is MDHEN and CDR2 is SYDVKM. The CDR3 region has the DNA TGTGCCAGCAGTTTTCGTAGCATTAGCGGGAGGGCTGGTGAGCAGTTCTTC. Translating it yields CASSFRSISGRAGEQFF.

This clone was observed a few times. The chain couples TRBV18 to TRBJ1-4; 7 bases are shared with TRBD1. Germline V lookup: CDR1 KGHSH, CDR2 LQKENI. CDR3 length: 15 amino acids. V was pared by 3 bases and J by 7 bases, with 8 bases of the junction left unmatched. The CDR3 here is CASSPSQGVAEKLFF. The CDR3 DNA sequence: TGTGCCAGCTCACCTTCTCAGGGGGTAGCTGAAAAACTGTTTTTT.

This sequence joins TRBV2 and TRBJ2-3, with D maybe TRBD1 (5 bases). This CDR3 region has 14 residues. V was pared by 2 bases and J by 8 bases, with 14 bases between. The germline CDR1 and CDR2 sequences are SNHLY and FYNNEI. In DNA form, the CDR3 reads TGTGCCAGCAGTGAAAACGGCAGGGTCGGTACGCAGTATTTT. Translated: CASSENGRVGTQYF.